These T cell receptor beta chains were read from a single sample in a study of patients and donors after allogeneic stem cell transplantation. Using its own MiXCR run on the RT-PCR reads, TCRdb lists one record per CDR3 protein. The profile covers about 960,000 distinct CDR3 sequences, with roughly 18% appearing a single time and roughly 6% taken by the ten largest. The sample was blood, either unsorted or a sorted T cell fraction (not recorded which). These receptors all stem from a human donor who was either an allogeneic HSCT recipient or a stem cell or donor lymphocyte infusion donor (not recorded which). It is not recorded whose cells these are; they may come from a transplant donor. The CDR3 runs from the conserved cysteine through the conserved F or W. The D gene is left open where the match is weak. The listing skips clone size in some rows; elsewhere it reads once, few, many or a size class.

clone_size | j_call | v_call | d_call | cdr3_nt | cdr3_aa
few | TRBJ2-3 | TRBV10-3 | TRBD2 | TGTGCCATCGGCACCACCAGCGGGGACCCGGTGTTGCAGTATTTT | CAIGTTSGDPVLQYF
few | TRBJ1-1 | TRBV5-1 | . | TGCGCCAGCAGCTTGATGAGGTTTACTGAAGCTTTCTTT | CASSLMRFTEAFF
. | TRBJ2-3 | TRBV11-2 | TRBD2 | TGTGCCAGCAGCTTATCGGGGCGGGGGTTCACAGATACGCAGTATTTT | CASSLSGRGFTDTQYF
few | TRBJ2-1 | TRBV12-3/TRBV12-4 | . | TGTGCCAGCAGAATTAACTGGTACAATGAGCAGTTCTTC | CASRINWYNEQFF
. | TRBJ2-3 | TRBV20-1 | TRBD2 | TGCAGTGCCCTTCTAGCGGGCAGCACAGATACGCAGTATTTT | CSALLAGSTDTQYF
. | TRBJ1-5 | TRBV27 | . | TGTGCCAGCAGTCCCAGGAGGAACAATCAGCCCCAGCATTTT | CASSPRRNNQPQHF
. | TRBJ1-1 | TRBV7-9 | . | TGTGCCAGCAGCTCCACCGGGACGGCGGGGCTCACTGAAGCTTTCTTT | CASSSTGTAGLTEAFF
. | TRBJ1-2 | TRBV12-3/TRBV12-4 | . | TGTGCCAGCAGGACACAGGGTAGTGGCTACACCTTC | CASRTQGSGYTF
. | TRBJ2-5 | TRBV20-1 | TRBD2 | TGCAGTGCTAGGGGACTATTCCACCAAATCCAAGAGACCCAGTACTTC | CSARGLFHQIQETQYF
many | TRBJ1-1 | TRBV4-1 | . | TGCGCCAGCAGACCACAGGGAAAAATAAGGGAAGCTTTCTTT | CASRPQGKIREAFF
many | TRBJ2-3 | TRBV29-1 | . | TGCAGCGCAGGCACAGATACGCAGTATTTT | CSAGTDTQYF
. | TRBJ2-2 | TRBV6-1 | . | TGTGCCAGCAGACAAGCGGGTTCGAACACCGGGGAGCTGTTTTTT | CASRQAGSNTGELFF
few | TRBJ1-5 | TRBV9 | . | TGTGCCAGCAGCGATGGTAGCAACGGCAATCAGCCCCAGCATTTT | CASSDGSNGNQPQHF
. | TRBJ2-7 | TRBV6-1 | . | TGTGCCAGCAGTGAATCCCGGGGGCAACTGTACTTC | CASSESRGQLYF
. | TRBJ1-5 | TRBV5-6 | . | TGTGCCAGCAGCTTATGGGCGGAACCTAGCAATCAGCCCCAGCATTTT | CASSLWAEPSNQPQHF
. | TRBJ2-7 | TRBV20-1 | TRBD2 | TGCAGTGCTAATGTGGGGAAGCGGGGCGAGCAGTACTTC | CSANVGKRGEQYF
few | TRBJ1-6 | TRBV20-1 | . | TGCAGCTCTTCCGGCGGGTTGGGGAATTCACCCCTCCACTTT | CSSSGGLGNSPLHF
few | TRBJ2-7 | TRBV7-9 | . | TGTGCCAGCACCTCTAGCACGGAAAATTCCTACGAGCAGTACTTC | CASTSSTENSYEQYF
few | TRBJ2-1 | TRBV7-2 | TRBD2 | TGTGCCAGCAGCTTACCGACTAGCGGGGGCAATGAGCAGTTCTTC | CASSLPTSGGNEQFF
. | TRBJ2-2 | TRBV27 | . | TGTGCCAGCAGTTTACGGGGGAACGCCGGGGAGCTGTTTTTT | CASSLRGNAGELFF
few | TRBJ2-3 | TRBV7-3 | TRBD1 | TGTGCCAGCAGCCCCATGGGACAGCTCACAGATACGCAGTATTTT | CASSPMGQLTDTQYF
. | TRBJ2-1 | TRBV19 | TRBD1 | TGTGCCAGTAGTATAACGGACAGGGGAAATGAGCAGTTCTTC | CASSITDRGNEQFF
many | TRBJ2-7 | TRBV27 | . | TGTGCCAGCAGTTCTAGGGGATCCGAGCAGTACTTC | CASSSRGSEQYF
. | TRBJ2-7 | TRBV4-2 | TRBD2 | TGTGCCAGCAGCCACTCCCTGCGGGGGAACGAGCAGTACTTC | CASSHSLRGNEQYF
. | TRBJ2-7 | TRBV20-1 | . | TGCAGTGCAATCAGGACAGACTACGAGCAGTACTTC | CSAIRTDYEQYF
few | TRBJ2-5 | TRBV4-2 | . | TGTGCCAGCAGCCAAGAACTTTCTTCCGGGGGCCGACAAGAGACCCAGTACTTC | CASSQELSSGGRQETQYF
few | TRBJ1-4 | TRBV4-3 | . | TGCGCCAGCAGCGAAGACCGCGACCTTTACCGGGAAAAACTGTTTTTT | CASSEDRDLYREKLFF
few | TRBJ2-7 | TRBV6-1 | . | TGTGCCAGCAGTAGGGACGGACATTTCTACGAGCAGTACTTC | CASSRDGHFYEQYF
few | TRBJ2-2 | TRBV2 | . | TGTGCCAGCAGTGATGGACGGGTCTACACCGGGGAGCTGTTTTTT | CASSDGRVYTGELFF
. | TRBJ2-3 | TRBV20-1 | TRBD2 | TGCAGTGCTAGGGATCGACTAGCGGTCACAGATACGCAGTATTTT | CSARDRLAVTDTQYF
. | TRBJ2-5 | TRBV7-9 | . | TGTGCCAGCAGCCCGGGTATGAAGCAGGGGGAGACCCAGTACTTC | CASSPGMKQGETQYF
few | TRBJ2-2 | TRBV11-3 | . | TGTGCCAGCAGCTTGACAACCACCGGGGAGCTGTTTTTT | CASSLTTTGELFF
few | TRBJ1-2 | TRBV12-3/TRBV12-4 | . | TGTGCCAGCAGTTACGGAATCGATGGCTACACCTTC | CASSYGIDGYTF
. | TRBJ2-7 | TRBV20-1 | . | TGCAGTGCTAGAGACCTACACGAAATTAGAACCTACGAGCAGTACTTC | CSARDLHEIRTYEQYF
few | TRBJ2-5 | TRBV12-3/TRBV12-4 | . | TGTGCCAGCGGTTATGTAAGAGAGACCCAGTACTTC | CASGYVRETQYF
. | TRBJ1-5 | TRBV6-2/TRBV6-3 | . | TGTGCCAGCAGTGCACACTTGGCTAGCAATCAGCCCCAGCATTTT | CASSAHLASNQPQHF
few | TRBJ1-6 | TRBV12-3/TRBV12-4 | . | TGTGCCAGCAGCTTCCGACGGAGCTCCTATAATTCACCCCTCCACTTT | CASSFRRSSYNSPLHF
. | TRBJ2-7 | TRBV5-1 | TRBD2 | TGCGCCAGCAGCTTCGTTGGACTAGCTCTTCTCTACGAGCAGTACTTC | CASSFVGLALLYEQYF
many | TRBJ1-1 | TRBV12-3/TRBV12-4 | . | TGTGCCAGCAGTTCGACAGGTTCGAACACTGAAGCTTTCTTT | CASSSTGSNTEAFF
few | TRBJ2-3 | TRBV10-3 | . | TGTGCCATCAGTGAGTCGGGGGCAGATACGCAGTATTTT | CAISESGADTQYF
. | TRBJ1-6 | TRBV20-1 | . | TGCAGTGCTAGAGCGGGGGGGGTTCAAAATTCACCCCTCCACTTT | CSARAGGVQNSPLHF
. | TRBJ2-5 | TRBV5-1 | . | TGCGCCAGCAGCTTGGGGACCGGGAGTCAAGAGACCCAGTACTTC | CASSLGTGSQETQYF
many | TRBJ2-1 | TRBV12-3/TRBV12-4 | . | TGTGCCAGCAGTACCCGACCCGCGAATGAGCAGTTCTTC | CASSTRPANEQFF